These 17 T cell receptor beta chains originate from one sample sequenced in a study of blood T cell dynamics during melanoma immunotherapy. Assay used: immunoSEQ multiplex PCR; TCRdb lists only in-frame clones, some missing. The profile shows 7,000 or so clones, 84% of them singletons. Time point denoted: pre-treatment baseline. Sample: blood, taken from a patient treated with checkpoint blockade. These receptors originate from a human donor with melanoma.

In its sample, this clone was seen a few times. The chain uses TRBV10-3 and TRBJ2-7, with 9 bases lining up with TRBD2. This CDR3 contains 14 residues. Germline V CDR1 and CDR2: ENHRY, SYGVKD. V lost 3 bases, J lost 4 bases, and 4 bases stayed unmatched. Written as DNA, the CDR3 is TGTGCCATCAGTGACGGGCTAGCGGGGTACGAGCAGTACTTC. Translated, it gives CAISDGLAGYEQYF.

The rearrangement links TRBV28 to TRBJ1-2; D ambiguous. The CDR3 is 15 amino acids. Trimming took 6 bases from V and 8 from J, leaving 22 bases between them. Germline loops: CDR1 MDHEN, CDR2 SYDVKM. The CDR3 reads CASSRASGLGEGYTF. The CDR3 DNA follows: TGTGCCAGCAGCCGGGCCAGTGGACTAGGTGAAGGCTACACCTTC.

This chain connects TRBV7-2 to TRBJ2-7; TRBD1 agrees at 11 bases. The CDR3 totals 13 residues. With V trimmed by 5 bases and J by 4 bases, 1 base remained unmatched. The germline CDR1 and CDR2 sequences are SGHTA and FQGNSA. In DNA form, the CDR3 reads TGTGCCAGCAGCGGGACAGGGGGGTACGAGCAGTACTTC. Translation: CASSGTGGYEQYF.

This chain links TRBV7-2 with TRBJ1-2, with 7 positions matching TRBD1. Germline V lookup: CDR1 SGHTA, CDR2 FQGNSA. CDR3 length: 17 amino acids. V lost 1 base, J lost 3 bases, and 11 bases stayed unmatched. The CDR3: CASSLDSPQGIDYGYTF. DNA for the CDR3: TGTGCCAGCAGCTTAGACAGTCCACAGGGGATCGACTATGGCTACACCTTC.

The chain combines TRBV4-1 with TRBJ2-7; D possibly corresponds to TRBD2 (5 bases). This CDR3 contains 17 residues. V was shortened by 0 bases and J by 0 bases, with 15 bases between the two germline ends. Germline values: CDR1 MGHRA, CDR2 YSYEKL. CDR3 residues: CASSQDTEAEYSYEQYF. CDR3 nucleotides: TGCGCCAGCAGCCAAGATACGGAGGCGGAGTACTCCTACGAGCAGTACTTC.

The rearrangement uses TRBV2 and TRBJ2-6; D gene uncertain. CDR3 length: 15 amino acids. With 4 bases removed from V and 1 base from J, the gap between germline ends came to 8 bases. CDR1 is SNHLY, CDR2 FYNNEI, per germline. The CDR3 bases are TGTGCCAGCAGTGCGGAGAAGTCTGGGGCCAACGTCCTGACTTTC. Its protein is CASSAEKSGANVLTF.

The CDR3 DNA reads as TGTGCCAGCAGCGTAGCGGCAGGGGAAGAGACCCAGTACTTC. This codes for CASSVAAGEETQYF. V usage is TRBV9 and J usage is TRBJ2-5; weak D call: TRBD1 (6 bases). The germline V and J ends were trimmed by 0 bases and 3 bases, with 9 bases remaining between them. Germline CDR1 and CDR2: SGDLS and YYNGEE. CDR3 length: 14 amino acids.

V usage is TRBV5-1 and J usage is TRBJ2-5; 9 nucleotides agree with TRBD2. The DNA matches TRBJ2-7 better at its end, which makes the J call doubtful. The CDR3 totals 15 residues. CDR1 SGHRS and CDR2 YFSETQ come from the germline V gene. The CDR3 DNA reads TGCGCCAGCAGCTTGGAGGCTGGACTAGCGACCGAGCAGTACTTC. This sequence encodes CASSLEAGLATEQYF.

V is TRBV19 and J is TRBJ1-3; no clear D gene. V gave up 4 bases and J gave up 1 base, with 14 bases separating them. The CDR3 extends over 16 amino acids. The germline CDR1 and CDR2 sequences are LNHDA and SQIVND (reference sequence). CDR3 DNA: TGTGCCAGTAGTAAGGCCCGGCCGGGATCTGGAAACACCATATATTTT. It translates to CASSKARPGSGNTIYF.

This chain links TRBV28 with TRBJ1-2; a weak D match, TRBD1 (6 bases). In germline, CDR1 is MDHEN, CDR2 SYDVKM. Trimming pared 6 bases from V and 0 bases from J, leaving 11 bases between. This CDR3 spans 14 amino acids. The CDR3 DNA is TGTGCCAGCAGGGGAGGGGGTACTAACTATGGCTACACCTTC. Translation: CASRGGGTNYGYTF.

This chain joins TRBV6-5 and TRBJ1-6; the D is unclear. From germline, CDR1 is MNHEY and CDR2 SVGAGI. Trimming shortened V by 2 bases and J by 5 bases, and 1 base separated the two germline ends. The CDR3 length is 12 residues. CDR3 nucleotide sequence: TGTGCCAGCAGTTACCATAATTCACCCCTCCACTTT. It encodes CASSYHNSPLHF.

The rearrangement joins TRBV19 to TRBJ2-7; the D call may be TRBD1 or TRBD2 (6 bases each). The CDR3 spans 15 residues. V lost 1 base, J lost 2 bases, and 12 bases lay in between. Germline CDR1 reads LNHDA; CDR2 reads SQIVND (reference sequence). The CDR3 nucleotides read TGTGCCAGTAGTATAGTTGACCGGGGGCCCTACGAGCAGTACTTC. Protein: CASSIVDRGPYEQYF. The full variable domain, completed using reference TRBV19 and TRBJ2-7, is DGGITQSPKYLFRKEGQNVTLSCEQNLNHDAMYWYRQDPGQGLRLIYYSQIVNDFQKGDIAEGYSVSREKKESFPLTVTSAQKNPTAFYLCASSIVDRGPYEQYFGPGTRLTVT.

The chain has TRBV13 and TRBJ1-1; D unclear. The CDR3 is 13 residues long. The V end was cut by 5 bases, the J end by 1 base, with 8 bases between. CDR1 and CDR2 (germline): PRHDT, FYEKMQ (reference sequence). The CDR3 spells CASSPPGNTEAFF. CDR3 bases: TGTGCCAGCAGCCCCCCGGGGAACACTGAAGCTTTCTTT.

The gene calls are TRBV28 and TRBJ1-3; maybe TRBD1 (5 bases). Trimming stripped 3 bases from V and 0 bases from J, with 18 bases between. Per germline, CDR1 MDHEN and CDR2 SYDVKM. The CDR3 is 18 amino acids. The DNA for the CDR3 is TGTGCCAGCAGTTTCCGGTCAGGGCGGTGGTCCTCTGGAAACACCATATATTTT. Amino acids: CASSFRSGRWSSGNTIYF.

The rearrangement joins TRBV19 to TRBJ2-7, with TRBD2 matching 9 bases. The CDR3 totals 18 residues. Germline V gives CDR1 LNHDA, CDR2 SQIVND (reference sequence). The CDR3 is CATGSRSVSLAGRYEQYF. The CDR3 region has the DNA TGTGCGACAGGATCGCGCAGTGTATCACTAGCGGGCCGGTACGAGCAGTACTTC.

In DNA, the CDR3 is TGTGCCAGCAGTTCCAGGACTAGCGGGAGGAGCTCCTACAATGAGCAGTTCTTC. Its translation is CASSSRTSGRSSYNEQFF. The rearrangement links TRBV7-9 to TRBJ2-1; TRBD2 matches 14 bases. CDR1 is SEHNR and CDR2 is FQNEAQ in the germline V gene (reference sequence). The CDR3 totals 18 residues. V dropped 6 bases and J dropped 0; count of bases not matched to a gene: 7.

V is TRBV10-3 and J is TRBJ1-1; TRBD1 might be the D (5 bases). V was pared by 4 bases and J by 6 bases, with 18 bases between. This CDR3 is 15 amino acids long. The germline gives CDR1 ENHRY, CDR2 SYGVKD. The CDR3 DNA reads as TGTGCCATCAGTGGGTCCAGGGAAGGAAGCGCTGAAGCTTTCTTT. Its protein product is CAISGSREGSAEAFF.